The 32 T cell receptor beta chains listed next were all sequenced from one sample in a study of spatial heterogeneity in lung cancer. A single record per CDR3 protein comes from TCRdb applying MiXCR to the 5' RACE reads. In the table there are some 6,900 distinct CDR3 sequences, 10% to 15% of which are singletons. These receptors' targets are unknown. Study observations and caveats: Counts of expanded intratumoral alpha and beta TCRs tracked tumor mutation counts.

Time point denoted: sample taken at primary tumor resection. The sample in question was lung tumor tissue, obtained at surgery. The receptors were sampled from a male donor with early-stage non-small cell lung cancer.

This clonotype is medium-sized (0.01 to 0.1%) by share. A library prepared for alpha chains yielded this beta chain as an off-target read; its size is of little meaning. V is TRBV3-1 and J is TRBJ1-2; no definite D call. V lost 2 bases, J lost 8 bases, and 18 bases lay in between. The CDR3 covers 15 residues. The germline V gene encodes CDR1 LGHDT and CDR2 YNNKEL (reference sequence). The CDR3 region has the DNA TGTGCCAGCAGCCAACAGCGGGGATTAAGCGCCGGCTACACCTTC. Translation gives CASSQQRGLSAGYTF.

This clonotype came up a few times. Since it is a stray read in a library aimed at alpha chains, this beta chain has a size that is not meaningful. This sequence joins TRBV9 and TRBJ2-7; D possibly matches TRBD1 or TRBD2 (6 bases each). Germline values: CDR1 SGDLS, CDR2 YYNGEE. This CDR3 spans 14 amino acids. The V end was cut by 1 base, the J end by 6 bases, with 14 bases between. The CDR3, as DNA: TGTGCCAGCAGCGTAAAACCGGGGGCGGGCGAGCAGTACTTC. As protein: CASSVKPGAGEQYF.

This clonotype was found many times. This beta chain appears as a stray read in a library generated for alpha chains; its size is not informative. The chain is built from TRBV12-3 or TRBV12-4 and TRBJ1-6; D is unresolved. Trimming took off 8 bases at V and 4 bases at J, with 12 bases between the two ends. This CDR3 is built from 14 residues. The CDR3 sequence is CASGKTAYNSPLHF. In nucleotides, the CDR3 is TGTGCCAGCGGGAAGACTGCTTATAATTCACCCCTCCACTTT.

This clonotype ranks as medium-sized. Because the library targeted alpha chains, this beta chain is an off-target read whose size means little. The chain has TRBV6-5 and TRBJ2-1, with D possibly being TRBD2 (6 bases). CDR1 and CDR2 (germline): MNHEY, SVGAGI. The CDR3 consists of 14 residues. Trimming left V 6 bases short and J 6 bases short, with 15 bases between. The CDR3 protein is CASSPQRAGNEQFF. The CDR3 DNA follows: TGTGCCAGCAGCCCCCAGCGGGCGGGCAATGAGCAGTTCTTC.

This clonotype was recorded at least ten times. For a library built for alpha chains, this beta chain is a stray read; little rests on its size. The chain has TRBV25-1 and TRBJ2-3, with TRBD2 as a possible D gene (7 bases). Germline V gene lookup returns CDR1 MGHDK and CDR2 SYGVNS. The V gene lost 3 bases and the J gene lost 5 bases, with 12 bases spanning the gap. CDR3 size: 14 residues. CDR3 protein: CASSDQGRGDTQYF. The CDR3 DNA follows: TGTGCCAGCAGTGATCAGGGGAGGGGAGATACGCAGTATTTT.

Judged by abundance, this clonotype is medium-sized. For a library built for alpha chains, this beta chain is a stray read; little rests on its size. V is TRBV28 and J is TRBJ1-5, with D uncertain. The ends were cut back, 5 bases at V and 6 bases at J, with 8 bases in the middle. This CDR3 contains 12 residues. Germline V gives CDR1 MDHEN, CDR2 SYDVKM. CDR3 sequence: CASSPTIQPQHF. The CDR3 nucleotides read TGTGCCAGCAGTCCGACCATTCAGCCCCAGCATTTT. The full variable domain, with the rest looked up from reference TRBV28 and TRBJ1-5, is DVKVTQSSRYLVKRTGEKVFLECVQDMDHENMFWYRQDPGLGLRLIYFSYDVKMKEKGDIPEGYSVSREKKERFSLILESASTNQTSMYLCASSPTIQPQHFGDGTRLSIL.

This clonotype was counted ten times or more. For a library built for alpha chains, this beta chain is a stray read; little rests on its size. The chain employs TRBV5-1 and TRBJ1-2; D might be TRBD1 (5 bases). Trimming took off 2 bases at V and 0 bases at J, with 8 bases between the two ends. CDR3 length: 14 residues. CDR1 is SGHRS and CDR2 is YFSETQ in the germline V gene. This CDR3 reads CASSFETANYGYTF. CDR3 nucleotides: TGCGCCAGCAGCTTTGAGACAGCTAACTATGGCTACACCTTC.

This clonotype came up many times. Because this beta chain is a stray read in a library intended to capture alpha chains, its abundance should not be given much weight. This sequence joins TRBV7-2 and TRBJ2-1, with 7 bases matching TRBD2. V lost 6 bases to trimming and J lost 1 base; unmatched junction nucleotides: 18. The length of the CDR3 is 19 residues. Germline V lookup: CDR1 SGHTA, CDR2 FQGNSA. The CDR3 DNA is TGTGCCAGCAGGCTTGGGGGAGGGCGCGGGGAGGGATCCTACAATGAGCAGTTCTTC. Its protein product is CASRLGGGRGEGSYNEQFF.

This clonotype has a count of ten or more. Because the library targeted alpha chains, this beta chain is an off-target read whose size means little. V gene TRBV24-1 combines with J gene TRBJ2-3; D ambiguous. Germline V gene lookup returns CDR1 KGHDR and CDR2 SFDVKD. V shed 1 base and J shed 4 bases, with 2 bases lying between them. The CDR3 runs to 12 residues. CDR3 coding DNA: TGTGCCACCAGTGATTTCGCAGATACGCAGTATTTT. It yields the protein CATSDFADTQYF.

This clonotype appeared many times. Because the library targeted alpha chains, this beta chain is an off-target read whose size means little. DNA of the CDR3: TGCAGTGCTACTACTAGCGCCCTGTCGAGATATACGCAGTATTTT. Its protein product is CSATTSALSRYTQYF. The chain recombines TRBV20-1 with TRBJ2-3; TRBD2 matches at 7 bases. Unmatched junction bases numbered 14, after V lost 4 bases and J lost 7 bases. The CDR3 is made up of 15 amino acids. In germline, CDR1 is DFQATT, CDR2 SNEGSKA (reference sequence).

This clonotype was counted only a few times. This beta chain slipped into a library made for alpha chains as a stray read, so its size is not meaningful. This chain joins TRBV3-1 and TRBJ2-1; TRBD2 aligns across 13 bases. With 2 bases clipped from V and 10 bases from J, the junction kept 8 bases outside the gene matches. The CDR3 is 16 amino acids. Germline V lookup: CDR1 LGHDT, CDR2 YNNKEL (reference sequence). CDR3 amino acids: CASSQSGTSGTREQFF. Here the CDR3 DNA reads TGTGCCAGCAGCCAATCCGGGACTAGCGGGACCAGGGAGCAGTTCTTC.

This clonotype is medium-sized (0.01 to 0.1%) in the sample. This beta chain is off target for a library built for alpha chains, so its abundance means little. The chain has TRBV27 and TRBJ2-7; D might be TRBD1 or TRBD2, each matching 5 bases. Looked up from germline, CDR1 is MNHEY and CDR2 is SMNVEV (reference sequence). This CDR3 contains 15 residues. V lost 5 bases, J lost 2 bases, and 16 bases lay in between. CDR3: CASSPGPRVPYEQYF. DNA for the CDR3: TGTGCCAGCAGTCCGGGACCCAGGGTCCCCTACGAGCAGTACTTC.

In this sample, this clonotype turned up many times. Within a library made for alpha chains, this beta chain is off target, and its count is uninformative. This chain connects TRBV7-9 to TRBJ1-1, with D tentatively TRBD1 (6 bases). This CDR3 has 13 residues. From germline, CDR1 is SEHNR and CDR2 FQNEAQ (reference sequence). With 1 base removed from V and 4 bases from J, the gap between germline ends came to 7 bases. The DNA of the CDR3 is TGTGCCAGCAGCTTAGAAGGGGGCACTGAAGCTTTCTTT. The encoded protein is CASSLEGGTEAFF.

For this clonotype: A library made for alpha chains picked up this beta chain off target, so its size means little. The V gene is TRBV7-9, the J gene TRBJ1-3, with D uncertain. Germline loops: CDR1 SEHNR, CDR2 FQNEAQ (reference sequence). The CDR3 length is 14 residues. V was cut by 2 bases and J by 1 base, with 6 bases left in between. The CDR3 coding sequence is TGTGCCAGCAGCTTATGGACTTCTGGAAACACCATATATTTT. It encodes CASSLWTSGNTIYF. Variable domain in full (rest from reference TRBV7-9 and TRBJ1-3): DTGVSQNPRHKITKRGQNVTFRCDPISEHNRLYWYRQTLGQGPEFLTYFQNEAQLEKSRLLSDRFSAERPKGSFSTLEIQRTEQGDSAMYLCASSLWTSGNTIYFGEGSWLTVV.

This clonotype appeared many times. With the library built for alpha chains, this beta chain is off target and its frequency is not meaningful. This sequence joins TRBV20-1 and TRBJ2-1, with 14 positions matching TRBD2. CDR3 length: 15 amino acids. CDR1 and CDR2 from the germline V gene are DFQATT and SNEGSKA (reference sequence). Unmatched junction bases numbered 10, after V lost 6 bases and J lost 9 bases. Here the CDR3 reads CSALTSGRDVGEQFF. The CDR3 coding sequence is TGCAGTGCCTTGACTAGCGGGAGGGATGTGGGTGAGCAGTTCTTC.

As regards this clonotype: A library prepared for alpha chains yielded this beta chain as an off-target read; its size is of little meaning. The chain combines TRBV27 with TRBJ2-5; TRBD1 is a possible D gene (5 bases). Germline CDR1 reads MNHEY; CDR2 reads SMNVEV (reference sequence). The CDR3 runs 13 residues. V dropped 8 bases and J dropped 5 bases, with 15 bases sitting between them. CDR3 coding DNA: TGTGCCAGCGGCCGAACAGGTTACGAGACCCAGTACTTC. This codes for CASGRTGYETQYF.

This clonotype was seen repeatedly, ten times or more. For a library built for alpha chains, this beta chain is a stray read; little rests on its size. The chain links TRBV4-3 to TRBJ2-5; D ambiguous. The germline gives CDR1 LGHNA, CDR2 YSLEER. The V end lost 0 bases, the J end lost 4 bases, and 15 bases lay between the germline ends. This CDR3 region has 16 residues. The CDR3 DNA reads TGCGCCAGCAGCCAAGAACCTTCACGGTGGGGAGAGACCCAGTACTTC. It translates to CASSQEPSRWGETQYF.

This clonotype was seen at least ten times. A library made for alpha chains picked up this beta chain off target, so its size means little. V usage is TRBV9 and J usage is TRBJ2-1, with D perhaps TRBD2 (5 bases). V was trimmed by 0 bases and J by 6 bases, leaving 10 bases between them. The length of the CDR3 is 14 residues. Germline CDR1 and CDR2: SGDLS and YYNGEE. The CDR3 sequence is CASSVEGSSNEQFF. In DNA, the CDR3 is TGTGCCAGCAGCGTAGAAGGGAGTAGCAATGAGCAGTTCTTC.

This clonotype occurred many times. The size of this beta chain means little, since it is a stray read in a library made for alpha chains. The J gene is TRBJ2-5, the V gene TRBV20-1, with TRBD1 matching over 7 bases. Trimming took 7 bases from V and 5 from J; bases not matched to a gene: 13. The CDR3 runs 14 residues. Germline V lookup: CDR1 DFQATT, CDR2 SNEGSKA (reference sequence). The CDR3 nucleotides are TGCAGTGTCGTCGGAAGGGGGCTGGAGGAGACCCAGTACTTC. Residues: CSVVGRGLEETQYF.

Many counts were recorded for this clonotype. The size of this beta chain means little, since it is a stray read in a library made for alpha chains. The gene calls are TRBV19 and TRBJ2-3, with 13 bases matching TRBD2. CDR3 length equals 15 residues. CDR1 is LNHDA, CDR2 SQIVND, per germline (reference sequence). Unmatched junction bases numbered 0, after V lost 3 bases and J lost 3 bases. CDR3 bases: TGTGCCAGTAGTATGACTAGCGGGAGGACAGATACGCAGTATTTT. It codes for CASSMTSGRTDTQYF. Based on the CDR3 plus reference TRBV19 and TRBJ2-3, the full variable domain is DGGITQSPKYLFRKEGQNVTLSCEQNLNHDAMYWYRQDPGQGLRLIYYSQIVNDFQKGDIAEGYSVSREKKESFPLTVTSAQKNPTAFYLCASSMTSGRTDTQYFGPGTRLTVL.

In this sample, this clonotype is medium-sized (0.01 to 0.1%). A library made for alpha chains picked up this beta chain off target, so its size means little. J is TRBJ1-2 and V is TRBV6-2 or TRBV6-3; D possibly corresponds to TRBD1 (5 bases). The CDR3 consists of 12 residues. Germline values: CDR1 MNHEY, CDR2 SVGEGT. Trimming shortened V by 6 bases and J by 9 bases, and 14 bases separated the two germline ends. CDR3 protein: CASSDRQSSYTF. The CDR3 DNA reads TGTGCCAGCAGCGATCGACAGTCTAGCTACACCTTC.

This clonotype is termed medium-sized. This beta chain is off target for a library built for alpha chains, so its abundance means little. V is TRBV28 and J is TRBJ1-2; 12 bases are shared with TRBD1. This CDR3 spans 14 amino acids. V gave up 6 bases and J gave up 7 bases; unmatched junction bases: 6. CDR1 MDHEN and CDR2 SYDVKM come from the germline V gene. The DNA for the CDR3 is TGTGCCAGCAGCGTGGGACAGGGGGCAGGTGGCTACACCTTC. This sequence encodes CASSVGQGAGGYTF.

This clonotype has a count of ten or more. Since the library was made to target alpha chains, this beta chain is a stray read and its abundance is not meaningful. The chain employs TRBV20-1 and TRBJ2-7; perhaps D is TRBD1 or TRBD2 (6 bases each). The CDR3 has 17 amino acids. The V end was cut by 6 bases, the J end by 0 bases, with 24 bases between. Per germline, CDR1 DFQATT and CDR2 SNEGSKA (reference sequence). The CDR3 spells CSASGDAGAGSSYEQYF. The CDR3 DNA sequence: TGCAGTGCCAGTGGGGATGCAGGGGCGGGAAGCTCCTACGAGCAGTACTTC.

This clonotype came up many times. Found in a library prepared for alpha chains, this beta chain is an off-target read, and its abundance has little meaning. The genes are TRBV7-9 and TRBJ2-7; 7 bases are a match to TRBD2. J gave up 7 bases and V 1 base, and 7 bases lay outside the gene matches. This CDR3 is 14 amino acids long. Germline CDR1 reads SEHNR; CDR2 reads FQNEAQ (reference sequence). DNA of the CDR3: TGTGCCAGCAGCTTAGGGGGACTAATAAAAGAGCAGTACTTC. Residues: CASSLGGLIKEQYF.

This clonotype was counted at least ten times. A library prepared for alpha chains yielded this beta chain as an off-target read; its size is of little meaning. CDR3 coding DNA: TGTGCCAGCACCGCGAGACAGGGCCTCAAGCGAGAGACCCAGTACTTC. It codes for CASTARQGLKRETQYF. The chain carries TRBV7-9 and TRBJ2-5; 7 bases align to TRBD1. The CDR3 is 16 residues long. After removal of 7 bases from V and 4 bases from J, the junction contained 15 bases not matched to a gene. Germline V gene data show CDR1 as SEHNR and CDR2 as FQNEAQ (reference sequence).

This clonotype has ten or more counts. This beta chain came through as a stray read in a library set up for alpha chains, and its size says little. DNA of the CDR3: TGTGCCAGCAGTTTGTTTACAGGGGCGCGGGAGACCCAGTACTTC. It translates to CASSLFTGARETQYF. The chain couples TRBV28 to TRBJ2-5, with 7 bases aligning to TRBD1. The germline CDR1 and CDR2 sequences are MDHEN and SYDVKM. Trimming took 3 bases from V and 5 from J; bases not matched to a gene: 9. There are 15 residues in the CDR3.

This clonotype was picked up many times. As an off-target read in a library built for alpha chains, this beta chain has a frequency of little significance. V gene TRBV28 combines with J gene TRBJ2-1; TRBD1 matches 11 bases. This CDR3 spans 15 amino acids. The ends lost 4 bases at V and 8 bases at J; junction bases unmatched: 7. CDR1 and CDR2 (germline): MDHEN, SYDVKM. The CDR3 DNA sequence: TGTGCCAGCAGTTCCGCCGGGACAGGGGGTGATGAGCAGTTCTTC. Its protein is CASSSAGTGGDEQFF.

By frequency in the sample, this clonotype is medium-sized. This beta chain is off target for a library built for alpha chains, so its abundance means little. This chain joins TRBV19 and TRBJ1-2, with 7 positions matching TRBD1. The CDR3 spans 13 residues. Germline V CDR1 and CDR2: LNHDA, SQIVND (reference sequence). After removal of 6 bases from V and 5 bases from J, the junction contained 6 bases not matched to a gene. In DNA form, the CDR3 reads TGTGCCAGTAGACGGGACAGAAATTATGGCTACACCTTC. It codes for CASRRDRNYGYTF.

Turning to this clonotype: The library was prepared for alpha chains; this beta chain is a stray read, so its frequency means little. The CDR3, as DNA: TGCAGCGTTTCCCTCACCGGGACAGGTGAAGCTTTCTTT. This codes for CSVSLTGTGEAFF. The chain combines TRBV29-1 with TRBJ1-1; 8 bases line up with TRBD1. With V trimmed by 5 bases and J by 7 bases, 9 bases remained unmatched. Germline-derived CDR1 and CDR2 are SQVTM and ANQGSEA. CDR3 length equals 13 residues.

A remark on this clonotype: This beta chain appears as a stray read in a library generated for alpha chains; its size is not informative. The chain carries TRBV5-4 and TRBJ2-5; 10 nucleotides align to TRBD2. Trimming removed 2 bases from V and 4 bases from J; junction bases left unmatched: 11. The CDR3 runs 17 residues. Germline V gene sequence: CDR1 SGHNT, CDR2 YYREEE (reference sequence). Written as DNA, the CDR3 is TGTGCCAGCAGCTTAGACCCAGCTAGCGGGAGAGGAGAGACCCAGTACTTC. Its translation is CASSLDPASGRGETQYF.

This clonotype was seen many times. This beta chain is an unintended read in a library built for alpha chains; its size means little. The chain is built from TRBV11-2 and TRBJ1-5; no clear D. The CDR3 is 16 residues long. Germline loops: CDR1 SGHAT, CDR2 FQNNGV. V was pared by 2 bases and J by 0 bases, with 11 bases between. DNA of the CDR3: TGTGCCAGCAGCTTAAGGCCAGACAATAGCAATCAGCCCCAGCATTTT. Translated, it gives CASSLRPDNSNQPQHF.

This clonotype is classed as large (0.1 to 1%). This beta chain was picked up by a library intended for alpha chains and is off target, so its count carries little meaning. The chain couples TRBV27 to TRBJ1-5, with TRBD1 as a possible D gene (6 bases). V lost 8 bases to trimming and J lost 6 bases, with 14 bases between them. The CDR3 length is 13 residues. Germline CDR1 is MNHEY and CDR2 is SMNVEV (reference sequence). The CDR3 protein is CASRGAYGQPQHF. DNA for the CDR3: TGTGCCAGCCGGGGGGCGTATGGTCAGCCCCAGCATTTT.